The next 15 T cell receptor beta chains were all read from a single sample in a study of blood T cells in healthy people across ages. A second roughly 7 to 12 cycle PCR used barcoded and J-beta primers. In TCRdb, the 5' RACE reads were re-called with MiXCR into one record per CDR3 protein. Counted here are 550,000 to 650,000 distinct CDR3 sequences, about 30% occurring once; the ten biggest clones make up around 14%. The source material was blood. All receptors come from an elderly woman in good health.

This clonotype came up many times. Compared with germline, one end of the junction differs, possibly owing to a read error. The rearrangement joins TRBV5-1 to TRBJ1-1; D might be TRBD1 (5 bases). This CDR3 is 14 amino acids long. In germline, CDR1 is SGHRS, CDR2 YFSETQ. As DNA, the CDR3 is TGCGCCAGCAGATTGGCAGGGACGGTCACTGAAGCTTTCTTT. Its protein is CASRLAGTVTEAFF.

This clonotype was counted only a few times. The chain links TRBV30 to TRBJ1-6, with D possibly being TRBD1 (5 bases). The CDR3 runs to 14 residues. The V end was cut by 3 bases, the J end by 7 bases, with 13 bases between. CDR1 is GTSNPN and CDR2 is SVGIG in the germline V gene (reference sequence). CDR3 residues: CAWRTQGANSPLHF. The CDR3 DNA sequence: TGTGCCTGGAGGACGCAGGGTGCCAATTCACCCCTCCACTTT. The full variable domain, its missing parts supplied by reference TRBV30 and TRBJ1-6, is SQTIHQWPATLVQPVGSPLSLECTVEGTSNPNLYWYRQAAGRGLQLLFYSVGIGQISSEVPQNLSASRPQDRQFILSSKKLLLSDSGFYLCAWRTQGANSPLHFGNGTRLTVT.

Worth noting for this clonotype: This may arise from a read error, as a much more abundant clone is one base away. Written as DNA, the CDR3 is TGTGCCACCAGCGTGGGGGGTTTCCAGGAAAAACTGTTTTTT. Amino acids: CATSVGGFQEKLFF. This chain links TRBV15 with TRBJ1-4; maybe TRBD1 (5 bases). The CDR3 has 14 residues. Germline-derived CDR1 and CDR2 are LNHNV and YYDKDF (reference sequence). V dropped 5 bases and J dropped 8 bases, with 15 bases sitting between them.

The chain combines TRBV20-1 with TRBJ2-3; 8 positions agree with TRBD2. This CDR3 spans 16 amino acids. Germline trimming cut 0 bases from V and 6 bases from J; bases unmatched to any gene: 11. Per germline, CDR1 DFQATT and CDR2 SNEGSKA (reference sequence). The CDR3 nucleotides read TGCAGTGCTAGAGATAAGGGACTAGTATCCATCGATACGCAGTATTTT. This translates into CSARDKGLVSIDTQYF.

The V call is TRBV12-3 or TRBV12-4, the J call TRBJ2-7; D call uncertain. The DNA end favors TRBJ2-5, so the J call may be wrong. The CDR3 spans 13 residues. The CDR3 spells CASSPFTGETQYF. Written as DNA, the CDR3 is TGTGCCAGCAGTCCTTTTACGGGAGAGACCCAGTACTTC.

This clonotype was observed many times. The chain combines TRBV15 with TRBJ1-5; D is undetermined. From germline, CDR1 is LNHNV and CDR2 YYDKDF (reference sequence). V gave up 0 bases and J gave up 7 bases, with 7 bases separating them. CDR3 length: 13 residues. Written as DNA, the CDR3 is TGTGCCACCAGCAGAGATCTGGGACAGCCCCAGCATTTT. Encoded protein: CATSRDLGQPQHF.

The table lists this clonotype with many counts. The chain joins TRBV7-2 to TRBJ2-1, with D possibly being TRBD2 (6 bases). Trimming left V 0 bases short and J 9 bases short, with 15 bases between. The CDR3 is made up of 15 amino acids. The V gene's germline CDR1 is SGHTA and CDR2 FQGNSA. The CDR3 sequence is CASSLAPSGGREQFF. The CDR3, as DNA: TGTGCCAGCAGCTTAGCGCCGTCCGGGGGTCGTGAGCAGTTCTTC.

This rearrangement joins TRBV7-2 to TRBJ2-7; D is perhaps TRBD1 or TRBD2 (5 bases each). The CDR3 has 15 amino acids. V was clipped by 0 bases and J by 0 bases, with 9 bases between them. The germline gives CDR1 SGHTA, CDR2 FQGNSA. CDR3 in amino acids: CASSLAGTDSYEQYF. The DNA of the CDR3 is TGTGCCAGCAGCTTAGCCGGGACCGACTCCTACGAGCAGTACTTC. Complete variable domain (other parts from reference TRBV7-2 and TRBJ2-7): GAGVSQSPSNKVTEKGKDVELRCDPISGHTALYWYRQSLGQGLEFLIYFQGNSAPDKSGLPSDRFSAERTGGSVSTLTIQRTQQEDSAVYLCASSLAGTDSYEQYFGPGTRLTVT.

The chain has TRBV20-1 and TRBJ1-5; weak D call: TRBD1 (6 bases). Germline lookup yields CDR1 DFQATT and CDR2 SNEGSKA (reference sequence). Trimming pared 0 bases from V and 11 bases from J, leaving 20 bases between. The CDR3 is 15 residues long. CDR3 residues: CSAREPPAGAGAQHF. As DNA, the CDR3 is TGCAGTGCTAGAGAACCCCCAGCAGGGGCTGGGGCCCAGCATTTT.

This clonotype was seen ten or more times. The chain carries TRBV30 and TRBJ1-2; 9 bases fit TRBD1. There are 13 residues in the CDR3. In germline, CDR1 is GTSNPN, CDR2 SVGIG (reference sequence). Unmatched junction bases numbered 2, after V lost 2 bases and J lost 4 bases. CDR3 DNA sequence: TGTGCCTGGAGTCGGGACAGGGTCTATGGCTACACCTTC. Its protein is CAWSRDRVYGYTF.

This clonotype was counted at least ten times. The V call is TRBV20-1, the J call TRBJ2-5; possibly TRBD1 or TRBD2 for D (6 bases each). The CDR3 covers 13 residues. The germline CDR1 and CDR2 sequences are DFQATT and SNEGSKA (reference sequence). V was clipped by 3 bases and J by 5 bases, with 13 bases between them. In DNA form, the CDR3 reads TGCAGTGCTAGCGGGGGCCTCGGGGAGACCCAGTACTTC. It yields the protein CSASGGLGETQYF.

This clonotype has a handful of counts. The chain employs TRBV7-3 and TRBJ2-3; 9 nucleotides match TRBD2. From germline, CDR1 is SGHTA and CDR2 FQGTGA. V gave up 5 bases and J gave up 4 bases; unmatched junction bases: 10. The CDR3 extends over 16 amino acids. This CDR3 reads CASSTLSGGFPDTQYF. As DNA, the CDR3 is TGTGCCAGCAGCACCCTTAGCGGGGGATTCCCAGATACGCAGTATTTT.

The rearrangement links TRBV29-1 to TRBJ1-1; the D is unclear. The CDR3 extends over 12 amino acids. V lost 7 bases, J lost 1 base, and 10 bases lay in between. In germline, CDR1 is SQVTM, CDR2 ANQGSEA. The DNA for the CDR3 is TGCAGCGCTGTTTGGCAGAACACTGAAGCTTTCTTT. It encodes CSAVWQNTEAFF.

In this sample, this clonotype turned up many times. This rearrangement joins TRBV6-2 or TRBV6-3 to TRBJ2-6; 10 bases map to TRBD1. The CDR3 length is 18 residues. Trimming took 2 bases from V and 1 from J; bases not matched to a gene: 5. Per germline, CDR1 MNHEY and CDR2 SVGEGT. The DNA for the CDR3 is TGTGCCAGCAGTTACGGGCGGACAGGGGGTTCTGGGGCCAACGTCCTGACTTTC. Protein: CASSYGRTGGSGANVLTF.

Only one count was recorded for this clonotype. J is TRBJ2-7 and V is TRBV20-1; D perhaps matches TRBD2 (5 bases). This CDR3 contains 12 residues. The V gene lost 5 bases and the J gene lost 5 bases, with 13 bases spanning the gap. The germline V gene encodes CDR1 DFQATT and CDR2 SNEGSKA (reference sequence). The CDR3 is CSASNWRNEQYF. CDR3 DNA: TGCAGTGCTTCTAATTGGAGGAACGAGCAGTACTTC.